This T cell receptor beta chain was captured by sequencing in a study of blood T cell repertoires in COVID-19. Study-wide background: COVID-19 samples, acute and convalescent, were from the United States, Italy and Spain.

This clone has only a few counts. As handled by the study authors: From reference gene primer amplification, estimates of nucleated cell counts were derived. Repertoires were generated with immunoSEQ multiplex PCR, while TCRdb's copy carries only in-frame clones and drops some. From that table come the V and J calls and clone size; the DNA was used to work out D and trimming. The sample records around 330,000 clones, 85% being singletons. This clonotype originated in a woman aged 30 to 39 who had been exposed to COVID-19. Sample: PBMCs or T cells enriched from blood (not recorded which).

The CDR3 protein is CASSSTGQGYYEQYF. As DNA, the CDR3 is TGTGCCAGCAGCTCCACGGGACAGGGATACTACGAGCAGTACTTC. V is TRBV7-9 and J is TRBJ2-7; 9 bases match TRBD1. The CDR3 extends over 15 amino acids. V lost 4 bases and J lost 3; bases outside the gene matches: 7. Germline V gene lookup returns CDR1 SEHNR and CDR2 FQNEAQ (reference sequence).